This is a list of T cell receptor beta chains from one sample in a study of Tregs in tolerant kidney transplant recipients. TCRdb's table, derived via immunoSEQ multiplex PCR, lists solely in-frame clones and lacks some. The sample has around 19,000 clones; 82% are singletons. Sequencing used Tregs from blood. The source is a human donor in good health. CDR3s leave out the opening cysteine and the closing phenylalanine or tryptophan. Expanded clones get a size class; other rows say once, few or many, or leave the size out.

ASSVRGGGLARNEQF	TRBJ2-1	TRBV2	.
ASSLGWGVQETQY	TRBJ2-5	TRBV5-1	.
ASSDPWRSNEQF	TRBJ2-1	TRBV2	.
ASGAGNTIY	TRBJ1-3	TRBV6-5	.
ATEIGTPQTSNEQF	TRBJ2-1	TRBV10-3	.
AISLAGGREQF	TRBJ2-1	TRBV10-3	.
ASSLRQGDTGELF	TRBJ2-2	TRBV7-2	.
ASSFRGATNEKLF	TRBJ1-4	TRBV5-1	few
ASSPSGGPYGYT	TRBJ1-2	TRBV7-3	.
ASSPRAGGSYNEQF	TRBJ2-1	TRBV5-4	.
AISVTGGNTEAF	TRBJ1-1	TRBV10-3	.
ASRSPGTGGRNEQF	TRBJ2-1	TRBV6-6	.
ASSTLDSQYSNQPQH	TRBJ1-5	TRBV19	.
ASSERGGGQPQH	TRBJ1-5	TRBV2	.
SVGLMGGNTIY	TRBJ1-3	TRBV29-1	.
ASSLGTGAGNSPLH	TRBJ1-6	TRBV9	.
ASSLDRSTNTEAF	TRBJ1-1	TRBV2	.
ASSLDRTSSRSSPLH	TRBJ1-6	TRBV5-4	.
ASSLDPFSNQPQH	TRBJ1-5	TRBV5-1	.
ASSLGTSDTGELF	TRBJ2-2	TRBV19	.
ASTPGGNLAWEQY	TRBJ2-7	TRBV11-2	.
ASSMMPGVTDTQY	TRBJ2-3	TRBV2	.
ASYSMGGSGANVLT	TRBJ2-6	TRBV6-6	.